This T cell receptor (beta chain) was profiled in a study of T cell changes during pregnancy in multiple sclerosis. The germline V gene encodes CDR1 SEHNR and CDR2 FQNEAQ (reference sequence). Trimming shortened V by 2 bases and J by 4 bases, and 6 bases separated the two germline ends. The CDR3 spans 13 residues. Here immunoSEQ multiplex PCR was the method, and the copy in TCRdb shows in-frame clones only, minus some. The sample includes about 100,000 clones, almost 95% of them seen just once. The genes are TRBV7-9 and TRBJ1-5; D not resolved. This TCR was recovered from a female donor with multiple sclerosis, enrolled in a pregnancy study. Sample: peripheral blood, taken before pregnancy. CDR3: CASSLPGNQPQHF. The CDR3 DNA reads as TGTGCCAGCAGCTTACCCGGGAATCAGCCCCAGCATTTT.